This TCR beta chain was captured in a study of cytomegalovirus exposure and HLA in healthy donors. General study findings and limits: Accounts indicate the classifier identified cytomegalovirus status with strong specificity and sensitivity. Among TCR beta chains, those listed as cytomegalovirus-associated numbered approximately 150. That first-cohort TCR clusters tended to co-occur in the approximately 120 validation repertoires was found in a later analysis.

Concerning this clone itself: The antigen is unknown.

Measured with immunoSEQ multiplex PCR; TCRdb has only the in-frame clones, and not every one. Of about 130,000 clones in the sample, under 90% are singletons; the top ten hold approximately 3.3%. Trimming removed 2 bases from V and 0 bases from J, with 16 bases in between. Germline CDR1 reads KGHSH; CDR2 reads LQKENI. There are 17 residues in the CDR3. The sample taken for sequencing was PBMCs. The V call is TRBV18, the J call TRBJ1-2; D remains ambiguous. This receptor was obtained from a man aged 25-40 years in good health and CMV-seronegative. CDR3 DNA: TGTGCCAGCTCACCAGGCCCCCTCCAAGACTCTAACTATGGCTACACCTTC. Its translation is CASSPGPLQDSNYGYTF.